The 22 T cell receptor beta chains in this list originate from one sample, sequenced in a study of cytomegalovirus exposure and HLA in healthy donors. Only in-frame clones appear in the TCRdb table, and some are missing; sequencing was by immunoSEQ multiplex PCR. The table includes roughly 220,000 clones, 80% to 85% detected once. The material sequenced was PBMCs. The receptor source for this set is a woman younger than 45 in good health and CMV-seropositive.

The genes are TRBV30 and TRBJ1-2; D might be TRBD1 (5 bases). CDR3 length: 13 residues. Between the trimmed V and J ends, which lost 0 bases and 7 bases, there was a span of 12 bases. CDR1 and CDR2 (germline): GTSNPN, SVGIG (reference sequence). The CDR3 DNA sequence: TGTGCCTGGAGTGTAAGGGGACTCTCTGGCTACACCTTC. Its translation: CAWSVRGLSGYTF.

The rearrangement joins TRBV2 to TRBJ2-5, with D maybe TRBD2 (6 bases). Trimming left V 9 bases short and J 5 bases short, with 16 bases between. Germline V gene data show CDR1 as SNHLY and CDR2 as FYNNEI. The CDR3 length is 13 residues. CDR3 in amino acids: CASNPPGVETQYF. DNA of the CDR3: TGTGCCAGTAACCCCCCGGGGGTGGAGACCCAGTACTTC. Full variable domain (outside the CDR3, taken from reference TRBV2 and TRBJ2-5): EPEVTQTPSHQVTQMGQEVILRCVPISNHLYFYWYRQILGQKVEFLVSFYNNEISEKSEIFDDQFSVERPDGSNFTLKIRSTKLEDSAMYFCASNPPGVETQYFGPGTRLLVL.

V and J are TRBV4-1 and TRBJ1-1, with D possibly TRBD1 on 6 matching bases. The CDR3 spans 16 residues. With 3 bases removed from V and 8 bases from J, the gap between germline ends came to 22 bases. CDR1 is MGHRA, CDR2 YSYEKL, per germline. The CDR3 spells CASSHILYYRDREAFF. In DNA, the CDR3 is TGCGCCAGCAGCCACATCCTGTACTACAGGGACCGAGAAGCTTTCTTT.

The rearrangement joins TRBV28 to TRBJ1-1; 9 bases match TRBD1. V gave up 5 bases and J gave up 6 bases; unmatched junction bases: 4. Germline CDR1 reads MDHEN; CDR2 reads SYDVKM. The CDR3 extends over 13 amino acids. CDR3 nucleotide sequence: TGTGCCAGCAGTCTACAGGGGGCCCCTGAAGCTTTCTTT. Residues: CASSLQGAPEAFF.

V usage is TRBV30 and J usage is TRBJ1-1; D not certain. In germline, CDR1 is GTSNPN, CDR2 SVGIG (reference sequence). The CDR3 is 15 amino acids. V was cut by 3 bases and J by 1 base, with 15 bases left in between. The CDR3 spells CAWRVGYGSNTEAFF. The CDR3 DNA is TGTGCCTGGAGGGTCGGTTACGGTTCGAACACTGAAGCTTTCTTT. Full variable domain (missing parts from reference TRBV30 and TRBJ1-1): SQTIHQWPATLVQPVGSPLSLECTVEGTSNPNLYWYRQAAGRGLQLLFYSVGIGQISSEVPQNLSASRPQDRQFILSSKKLLLSDSGFYLCAWRVGYGSNTEAFFGQGTRLTVV.

This clone was recorded a few times. This chain uses TRBV30 with TRBJ2-7; unclear D gene. This CDR3 has 14 amino acids. The V gene's germline CDR1 is GTSNPN and CDR2 SVGIG (reference sequence). V was cut by 0 bases and J by 5 bases, with 14 bases left in between. CDR3: CAWSVGLYSHEQYF. The CDR3 DNA sequence: TGTGCCTGGAGTGTAGGGCTGTATTCCCACGAGCAGTACTTC. Full variable domain (remainder filled in from reference TRBV30 and TRBJ2-7): SQTIHQWPATLVQPVGSPLSLECTVEGTSNPNLYWYRQAAGRGLQLLFYSVGIGQISSEVPQNLSASRPQDRQFILSSKKLLLSDSGFYLCAWSVGLYSHEQYFGPGTRLTVT.

V gene TRBV27 combines with J gene TRBJ2-7; 10 bases line up with TRBD2. Germline V gene sequence: CDR1 MNHEY, CDR2 SMNVEV (reference sequence). V was pared by 0 bases and J by 1 base, with 6 bases of the junction left unmatched. The CDR3 extends over 17 amino acids. The CDR3 nucleotides are TGTGCCAGCAGTTTATCGATGGTAGCGGGAGGATCCTACGAGCAGTACTTC. Amino acid sequence: CASSLSMVAGGSYEQYF.

V usage is TRBV7-8 and J usage is TRBJ1-2; possible D gene TRBD1, 6 bases. Germline lookup yields CDR1 SGHVS and CDR2 FQNEAQ. Trimming shortened V by 5 bases and J by 0 bases, and 22 bases separated the two germline ends. This CDR3 is 18 amino acids long. The CDR3 DNA reads as TGTGCCAGCAGCGGCCGACTATTCGACAGGTCCGCTAACTATGGCTACACCTTC. Amino acids: CASSGRLFDRSANYGYTF.

This rearrangement joins TRBV4-1 to TRBJ1-1, with 9 bases fitting TRBD1. The CDR3 totals 15 residues. In germline, CDR1 is MGHRA, CDR2 YSYEKL. With V trimmed by 4 bases and J by 11 bases, 14 bases remained unmatched. For the CDR3, the DNA is TGCGCCAGCAGCCGGCCGGGACAGGGCGTTGGTATGGCTTTCTTT. Translation gives CASSRPGQGVGMAFF.

This clone was counted between two and nine times. The chain is built from TRBV4-1 and TRBJ1-5; a weak D match, TRBD1 (5 bases). This CDR3 has 16 amino acids. Germline CDR1 MGHRA, CDR2 YSYEKL. Trimming cost V 0 bases and J 8 bases, with 17 bases left between them. This CDR3 reads CASSQDDRPGRKPQHF. The CDR3 DNA is TGCGCCAGCAGCCAAGATGATCGGCCAGGGCGCAAGCCCCAGCATTTT.

This clone has just one count. The chain links TRBV27 to TRBJ1-4; unclear D gene. Germline V CDR1 and CDR2: MNHEY, SMNVEV (reference sequence). Trimming took 6 bases from V and 6 from J, leaving 5 bases between them. CDR3 size: 11 residues. The CDR3: CASRRYEKLFF. The DNA of the CDR3 is TGTGCCAGCAGGCGGTATGAAAAACTGTTTTTT.

The V and J genes are TRBV5-4 and TRBJ2-2, with 11 bases matching TRBD2. J gave up 5 bases and V 2 bases, and 8 bases lay outside the gene matches. Looked up from germline, CDR1 is SGHNT and CDR2 is YYREEE (reference sequence). The CDR3 totals 17 residues. The chain's CDR3 is CASSFPLTSGNTGELFF. The CDR3, as DNA: TGTGCCAGCAGCTTTCCGCTGACTAGCGGGAATACCGGGGAGCTGTTTTTT.

The chain carries TRBV11-3 and TRBJ2-5; D tentatively reads TRBD1 or TRBD2 (5 bases each). Per germline, CDR1 SGHNT and CDR2 YENEEA. This CDR3 has 13 amino acids. The V end was cut by 0 bases, the J end by 12 bases, with 14 bases between. CDR3 nucleotides: TGTGCCAGCAGCTTAGATCCGGGACGGAGCAAGTACTTC. This codes for CASSLDPGRSKYF.

Turning to this clone: The identical CDR3 is also encoded by other nucleotide sequences in the sample. The chain joins TRBV4-1 to TRBJ1-2, with D unresolved. This CDR3 has 15 residues. Trimming shortened V by 1 base and J by 0 bases, and 9 bases separated the two germline ends. Germline CDR1 and CDR2: MGHRA and YSYEKL. This CDR3 reads CASSQVRTANYGYTF. The CDR3 DNA reads TGCGCCAGCAGCCAAGTCCGGACGGCTAACTATGGCTACACCTTC.

The genes are TRBV28 and TRBJ1-5; tentative D call: TRBD1 (6 bases). The CDR3 is 18 amino acids. Trimming removed 1 base from V and 0 bases from J, with 16 bases in between. The germline gives CDR1 MDHEN, CDR2 SYDVKM. CDR3 sequence reads: CASSLLGGSRDSNQPQHF. The DNA of the CDR3 is TGTGCCAGCAGTTTATTAGGGGGAAGCCGGGATAGCAATCAGCCCCAGCATTTT.

This CDR3 reads CASSEDQPQHF. Here the CDR3 DNA reads TGTGCCAGCAGTGAAGACCAGCCCCAGCATTTT. The chain uses TRBV6-1 and TRBJ1-5; no definite D call. V was clipped by 1 base and J by 7 bases, with 2 bases between them. The CDR3 extends over 11 amino acids. Germline assignment: CDR1 MNHNS and CDR2 SASEGT.

The rearrangement links TRBV11-3 to TRBJ1-1; 7 bases line up with TRBD1. The V gene end was trimmed by 6 bases and the J gene end by 5 bases; junction bases not matched to a gene: 6. Germline CDR1 and CDR2: SGHNT and YENEEA. CDR3 length: 13 residues. CDR3 amino acids: CASRPQGDTEAFF. DNA for the CDR3: TGTGCCAGCAGGCCTCAGGGGGATACTGAAGCTTTCTTT.

The chain employs TRBV15 and TRBJ2-7; 8 bases fit TRBD2. J was trimmed by 4 bases and V by 0 bases; bases with no gene match: 5. There are 15 residues in the CDR3. From germline, CDR1 is LNHNV and CDR2 YYDKDF (reference sequence). This CDR3 reads CATSRDPLAAYEQYF. For the CDR3, the DNA is TGTGCCACCAGCAGAGATCCACTAGCGGCATACGAGCAGTACTTC.

V usage is TRBV25-1 and J usage is TRBJ2-1; D is uncertain. The CDR3 loop spans 11 amino acids. CDR1 is MGHDK and CDR2 is SYGVNS in the germline V gene. V lost 6 bases, J lost 4 bases, and 4 bases lay in between. The CDR3 DNA reads TGTGCCAGCAGATCATACAATGAGCAGTTCTTC. This encodes CASRSYNEQFF.

The genes are TRBV2 and TRBJ2-7, with 9 nucleotides matching TRBD1. Germline V CDR1 and CDR2: SNHLY, FYNNEI. This CDR3 has 15 amino acids. Germline trimming cut 6 bases from V and 0 bases from J; bases unmatched to any gene: 6. The CDR3, as DNA: TGTGCCAGCAGGTACAGGGGGCCCCTCTCCTACGAGCAGTACTTC. Residues: CASRYRGPLSYEQYF. The whole variable domain, remainder taken from reference TRBV2 and TRBJ2-7, is EPEVTQTPSHQVTQMGQEVILRCVPISNHLYFYWYRQILGQKVEFLVSFYNNEISEKSEIFDDQFSVERPDGSNFTLKIRSTKLEDSAMYFCASRYRGPLSYEQYFGPGTRLTVT.

The chain employs TRBV7-9 and TRBJ2-2; D ambiguous. CDR1 is SEHNR and CDR2 is FQNEAQ in the germline V gene (reference sequence). This CDR3 spans 12 amino acids. Trimming took 6 bases from V and 5 from J, leaving 7 bases between them. The CDR3 DNA sequence: TGTGCCAGCAGATTGGGAACCGGGGAGCTGTTTTTT. Translation: CASRLGTGELFF.

This clone was counted a single time. V and J are TRBV25-1 and TRBJ2-5, with D maybe TRBD1 (6 bases). Between the trimmed V and J ends, which lost 10 bases and 4 bases, there was a span of 19 bases. This CDR3 comprises 14 residues. Germline values: CDR1 MGHDK, CDR2 SYGVNS. CDR3 loop: CATASGNRVETQYF. In DNA, the CDR3 is TGTGCCACCGCGTCGGGCAACAGGGTAGAGACCCAGTACTTC.